This TCR beta chain was obtained from a study of blood T cell repertoires in COVID-19 (TCRdb year 2020). Study-wide context: Samples covering the acute and convalescent phases of COVID-19 were provided by collaborators in the United States, Italy and Spain. HLA class I and class II types, where available, came from metadata supplied by the sample provider rather than from assay-based typing. The prospective study material was composed of cDNA or gDNA derived from T cells, B-cell-depleted T cells, or PBMCs. The repertoires were released in a freely available public database intended as a resource for research on the immune response to SARS-CoV-2. The dataset comprised deeply sampled blood TCRbeta repertoires from subjects exposed to, actively infected with, or recovered from COVID-19. Samples were obtained from the ongoing ImmuneRACE study (first 160 participants) and from 1,254 subjects provided by 6 global collaborators. A de-identified subject ID, COVID-19 status, age in years and sex were almost always included in the sample metadata.

Concerning this clone itself: What this receptor recognizes is not known. There are no base qualities to consult, and no much larger clone falls within one base.

Paper-wide results and their limitations: The quantity of clinical and demographic metadata differed by source and by participant and was supplied without curation.

TCRbeta CDR3 regions were amplified from genomic DNA using the immunoSEQ Assay, a bias-controlled multiplex PCR. Per the authors' processing: The number of nucleated cells in each sample was estimated from the amplification of reference gene primers within the assay. To quantify the absolute abundance of each unique TCRbeta CDR3 rearrangement, sequence reads were collapsed and filtered. For each sample, productive Simpson clonality was calculated by taking the square root of Simpson's diversity index across productive rearrangements. Here the immuneACCESS table is served through TCRdb, limited to in-frame sequences with V and J called. Missing clones are a known gap in these copies; in checked studies unresolved V genes cover under half, and the rest lacks a known reason. V and J calls plus clone size are reproduced from that table; the DNA served to infer D and trimming. This sample holds approximately 160,000 clones; 80% to 90% were observed only once. The ten largest clonotypes hold roughly 7% of the sample.

From a lookup of the germline V gene, CDR1 and CDR2 are SGHTA and FQGNSA. The cysteine opens and the phenylalanine closes a CDR3 of 14 amino acids. Only CDR3 DNA is held: 42 bases, read in frame from base 1. Trimming removed 4 bases from V and 0 bases from J, leaving 9 bases between the germline ends. Enrolling through a virtual design, the prospective study's participants ranged in age from about 18 to 89 years and lived across roughly 24 United States geographic areas. In the prospective study, participants were assigned to cohorts based on the clinical history participants reported in a screening survey and a study questionnaire. ImmuneRACE Cohort 3 recovered participants were defined by two consecutive negative NP/OP PCR tests, healthcare professional clearance, or symptom resolution. In the prospective study, mobile phlebotomists collected whole blood, serum and a nasopharyngeal or oropharyngeal swab from each participant. Prospective study participants could optionally give additional blood draws and questionnaires over an approximately two-month period. Prospective study blood samples were shipped either frozen or at room temperature before DNA extraction.

The rearranged chain carries TRBV7-2 and TRBJ1-2, and the D gene may be TRBD1, 5 bases matching. Source material: PBMCs or T cells enriched from blood (not recorded which). This TCR came from a man aged 50 to 59 who had recovered from COVID-19. In nucleotides, the sequence is TGTGCCAGCAGCTCACAGGTCACTAACTATGGCTACACCTTC. It codes for CASSSQVTNYGYTF. With the portions outside the CDR3 filled from the reference TRBV7-2 and TRBJ1-2 genes, the complete variable region becomes GAGVSQSPSNKVTEKGKDVELRCDPISGHTALYWYRQSLGQGLEFLIYFQGNSAPDKSGLPSDRFSAERTGGSVSTLTIQRTQQEDSAVYLCASSSQVTNYGYTFGSGTRLTVV.